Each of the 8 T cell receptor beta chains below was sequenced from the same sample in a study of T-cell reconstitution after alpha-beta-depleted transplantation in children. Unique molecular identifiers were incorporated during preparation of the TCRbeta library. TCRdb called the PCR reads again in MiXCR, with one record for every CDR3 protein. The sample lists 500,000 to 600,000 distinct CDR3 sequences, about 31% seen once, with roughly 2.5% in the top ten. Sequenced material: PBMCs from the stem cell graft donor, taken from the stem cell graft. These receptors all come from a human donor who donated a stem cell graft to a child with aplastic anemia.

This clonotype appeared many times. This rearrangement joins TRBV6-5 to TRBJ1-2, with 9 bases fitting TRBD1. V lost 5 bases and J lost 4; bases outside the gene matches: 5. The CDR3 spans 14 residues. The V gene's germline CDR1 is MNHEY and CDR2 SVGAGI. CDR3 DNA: TGTGCCAGCAGTCGGGGACAGGGCACCTATGGCTACACCTTC. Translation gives CASSRGQGTYGYTF.

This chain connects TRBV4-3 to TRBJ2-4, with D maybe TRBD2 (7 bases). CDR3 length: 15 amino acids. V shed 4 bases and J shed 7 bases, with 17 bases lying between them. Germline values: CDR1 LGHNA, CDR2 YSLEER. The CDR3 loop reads CASSPREGGLNIQYF. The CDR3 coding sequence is TGCGCCAGCAGCCCGCGCGAGGGGGGGTTGAACATTCAGTACTTC.

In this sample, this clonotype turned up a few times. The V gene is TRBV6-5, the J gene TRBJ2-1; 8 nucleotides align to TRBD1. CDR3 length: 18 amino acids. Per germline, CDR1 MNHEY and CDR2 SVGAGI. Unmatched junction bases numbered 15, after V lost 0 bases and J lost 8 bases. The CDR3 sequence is CASSYSYWDSGGAHEQFF. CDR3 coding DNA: TGTGCCAGCAGTTACTCGTATTGGGATTCAGGGGGCGCGCATGAGCAGTTCTTC.

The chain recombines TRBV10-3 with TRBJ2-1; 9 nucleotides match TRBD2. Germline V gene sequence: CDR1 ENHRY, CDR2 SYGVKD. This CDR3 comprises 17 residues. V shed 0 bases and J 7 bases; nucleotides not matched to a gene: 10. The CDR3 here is CAISESGIAGAGNEQFF. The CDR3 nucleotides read TGTGCCATCAGTGAGTCGGGGATAGCGGGAGCGGGGAATGAGCAGTTCTTC.

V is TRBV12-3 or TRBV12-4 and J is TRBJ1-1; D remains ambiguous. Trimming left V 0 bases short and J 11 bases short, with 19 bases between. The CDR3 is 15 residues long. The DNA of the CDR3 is TGTGCCAGCAGTTTAGCTGCTAAAGGTCGGGGAGAGGCTTTCTTT. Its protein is CASSLAAKGRGEAFF.

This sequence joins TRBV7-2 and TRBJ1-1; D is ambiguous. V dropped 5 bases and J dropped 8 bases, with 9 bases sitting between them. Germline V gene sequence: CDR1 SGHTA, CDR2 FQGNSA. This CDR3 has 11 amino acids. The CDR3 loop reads CASSPRAEAFF. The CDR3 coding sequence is TGTGCCAGCAGCCCCCGGGCCGAAGCTTTCTTT.

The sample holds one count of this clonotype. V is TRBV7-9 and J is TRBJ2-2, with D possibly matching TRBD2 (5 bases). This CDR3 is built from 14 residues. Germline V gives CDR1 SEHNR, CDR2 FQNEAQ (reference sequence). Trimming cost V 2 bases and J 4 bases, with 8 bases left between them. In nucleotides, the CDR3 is TGTGCCAGCAGCTTACTAGAGGGCACCGGGGAGCTGTTTTTT. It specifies CASSLLEGTGELFF.

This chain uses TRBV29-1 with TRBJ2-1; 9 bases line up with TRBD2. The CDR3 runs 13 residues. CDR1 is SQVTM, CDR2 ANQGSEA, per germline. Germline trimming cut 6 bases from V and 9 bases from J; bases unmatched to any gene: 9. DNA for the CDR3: TGCAGCGTCGGGGCGGGAGGGACCCTTGAGCAGTTCTTC. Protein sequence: CSVGAGGTLEQFF.